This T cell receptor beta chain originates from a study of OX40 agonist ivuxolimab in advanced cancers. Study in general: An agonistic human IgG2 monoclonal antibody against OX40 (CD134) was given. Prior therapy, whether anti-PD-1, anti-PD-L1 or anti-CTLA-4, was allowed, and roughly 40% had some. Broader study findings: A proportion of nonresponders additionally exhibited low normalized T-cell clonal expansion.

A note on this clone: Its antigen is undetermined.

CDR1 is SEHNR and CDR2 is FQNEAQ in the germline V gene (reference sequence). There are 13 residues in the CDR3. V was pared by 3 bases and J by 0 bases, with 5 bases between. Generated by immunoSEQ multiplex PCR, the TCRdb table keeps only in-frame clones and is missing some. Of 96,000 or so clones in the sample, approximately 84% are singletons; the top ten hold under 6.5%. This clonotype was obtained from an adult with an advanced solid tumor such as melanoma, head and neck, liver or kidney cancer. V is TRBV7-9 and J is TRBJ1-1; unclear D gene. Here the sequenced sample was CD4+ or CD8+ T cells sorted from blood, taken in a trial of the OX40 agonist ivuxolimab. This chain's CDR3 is CASSLDVNTEAFF. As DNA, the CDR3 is TGTGCCAGCAGCTTGGACGTGAACACTGAAGCTTTCTTT.